Sequencing of this T cell receptor beta chain was carried out in a study of cytomegalovirus exposure and HLA in healthy donors. Study-level background: The early release's HLA-typed donors yielded roughly 85 million unique TCRs. Points from the study as a whole: Confirmation was obtained in vitro that a few CMV-associated chains are specific for CMV antigens.

The PCR employed 60 Vbeta primers together with 13 Jbeta primers. The protocol was immunoSEQ multiplex PCR, while the TCRdb copy is restricted to in-frame clones and leaves out a portion. The sample has 55,000 to 65,000 clones; approximately 83% are singletons. CDR1 is MGHDK and CDR2 is SYGVNS in the germline V gene. Trimming took 5 bases from V and 5 from J, leaving 9 bases between them. The CDR3 consists of 13 residues. In the case of this clone: The target antigen is unknown.

This chain joins TRBV25-1 and TRBJ1-4; weak D call: TRBD1 (6 bases). Sequencing was carried out using PBMCs. This TCR was sampled from a female donor in good health and CMV-seronegative. CDR3: CASSRQENEKLFF. The CDR3 region has the DNA TGTGCCAGCAGTAGACAGGAGAATGAAAAACTGTTTTTT.